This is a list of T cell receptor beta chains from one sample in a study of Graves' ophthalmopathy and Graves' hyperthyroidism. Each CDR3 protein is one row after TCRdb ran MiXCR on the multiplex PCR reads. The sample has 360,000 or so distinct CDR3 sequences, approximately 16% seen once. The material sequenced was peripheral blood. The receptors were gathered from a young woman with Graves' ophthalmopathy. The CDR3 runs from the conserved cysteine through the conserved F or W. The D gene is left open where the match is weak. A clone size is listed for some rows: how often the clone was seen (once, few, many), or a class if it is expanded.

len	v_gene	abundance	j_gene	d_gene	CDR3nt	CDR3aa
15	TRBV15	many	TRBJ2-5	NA	TGTGCCACCAGCAGAAACCGGGACATCCAAGAGACCCAGTACTTC	CATSRNRDIQETQYF
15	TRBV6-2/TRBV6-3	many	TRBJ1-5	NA	TGTGCCAGCAGTGACTGGGGCGTATTGGACCAGCCCCAGCATTTT	CASSDWGVLDQPQHF
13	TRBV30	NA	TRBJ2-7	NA	TGTGCCTGGAGCGGCCCAGGGACCTACGAGCAGTACTTC	CAWSGPGTYEQYF
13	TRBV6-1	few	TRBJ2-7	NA	TGTGCCAGCAGCCGGGACGGGAACTACGAGCAGTACTTC	CASSRDGNYEQYF
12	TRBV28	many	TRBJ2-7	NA	TGTGCCAGCAGTAAAACAGGCTACGAGCAGTACTTC	CASSKTGYEQYF
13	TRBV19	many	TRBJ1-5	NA	TGTGCCAGTAGTATCTGGTTAAACGGCCCCCAGCATTTT	CASSIWLNGPQHF
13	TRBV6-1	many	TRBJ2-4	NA	TGTGCCAGCAGCCAAGGGGGGGGTGACATTCAGTACTTC	CASSQGGGDIQYF
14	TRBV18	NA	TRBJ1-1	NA	TGTGCCAGCTCACCCGGACGGTGGGACACTGAAGCTTTCTTT	CASSPGRWDTEAFF
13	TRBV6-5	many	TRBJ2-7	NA	TGTGCCAGCCCTTGGATACTGGGCTACGAGCAGTACTTC	CASPWILGYEQYF
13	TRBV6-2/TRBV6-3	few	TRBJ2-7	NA	TGTGCCAGCAGTTACCCCGACAGCTACGAGCAGTACTTC	CASSYPDSYEQYF
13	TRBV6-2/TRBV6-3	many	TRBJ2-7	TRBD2	TGTGCCAGCAGTTACTCCGGGGGGAGAGAGCAGTACTTC	CASSYSGGREQYF
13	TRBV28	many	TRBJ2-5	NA	TGTGCCAGCAGGCCACGGTACCAAGAGACCCAGTACTTC	CASRPRYQETQYF
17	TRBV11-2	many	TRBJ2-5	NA	TGTGCCAGCAGCTCTAGAGCCCGATGGGAACAGAAGGAGACCCAGTACTTC	CASSSRARWEQKETQYF
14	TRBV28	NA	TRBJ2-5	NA	TGTGCCAGCAGACCAATAGGGCGGGGAGAGACCCAGTACTTC	CASRPIGRGETQYF
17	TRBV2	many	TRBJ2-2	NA	TGTGCCAGCAGTGGGGGTTGGGGGCCTTCGAACACCGGGGAGCTGTTTTTT	CASSGGWGPSNTGELFF
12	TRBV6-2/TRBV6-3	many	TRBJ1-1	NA	TGTGCCAGCAGTGCACGAAGGACTGAAGCTTTCTTT	CASSARRTEAFF
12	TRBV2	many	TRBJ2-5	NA	TGTGCCTCCTCGAGGCGGCAAGAGACCCAGTACTTC	CASSRRQETQYF
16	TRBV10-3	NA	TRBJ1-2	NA	TGTGCCATCAGTAACTGGGACATGGGGACCAACTATGGCTACACCTTC	CAISNWDMGTNYGYTF
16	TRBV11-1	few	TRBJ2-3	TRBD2	TGTGCCAGCAGCTTAGGCCCTAGCGGGGGTGCGGATACGCAGTATTTT	CASSLGPSGGADTQYF
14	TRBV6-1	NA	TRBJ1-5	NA	TGTGCCAGCAGAAAACAAGTTGGCAATCAGCCCCAGCATTTT	CASRKQVGNQPQHF
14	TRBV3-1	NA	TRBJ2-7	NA	TGTGCCAGCAGCCAATCCGGTCAGCCTGAGGAGCAGTACTTC	CASSQSGQPEEQYF
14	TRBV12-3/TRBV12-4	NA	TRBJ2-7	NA	TGTGCCAGCGGAGGCTCTAGAGGGGACTACGAGCAGTACTTC	CASGGSRGDYEQYF
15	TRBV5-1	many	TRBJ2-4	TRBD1	TGCGCCAGCAGCATCATACAGGGGTCCAAAAACATTCAGTACTTC	CASSIIQGSKNIQYF
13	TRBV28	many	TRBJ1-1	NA	TGTGCCAGCAGTTTACCCCTCAGGGCTGAAGCTTTCTTT	CASSLPLRAEAFF
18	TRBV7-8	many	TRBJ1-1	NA	TGTGCCAGCAGCTTAGTGGATACAGGGTTTAGACTGAACACTGAAGCTTTCTTT	CASSLVDTGFRLNTEAFF